Below, one T cell receptor beta chain is given with its context. This sample was taken from a study of blood T cell repertoires in COVID-19. This CDR3 is built from 12 residues. Per germline, CDR1 LNHDA and CDR2 SQIVND (reference sequence). V lost 2 bases, J lost 5 bases, and 6 bases lay in between. Sequencing was performed with immunoSEQ multiplex PCR; in TCRdb, only in-frame clones are kept and a portion is missing. The sample lists 250,000 to 300,000 clones; around 92% were seen once. The chain links TRBV19 to TRBJ1-1; D call uncertain. This TCR derives from a woman aged 60-75 years who had recovered from COVID-19. Input material: PBMCs or T cells enriched from blood (not recorded which). The CDR3 spells CASSIRETEAFF. CDR3 nucleotide sequence: TGTGCCAGTAGTATACGCGAGACTGAAGCTTTCTTT.